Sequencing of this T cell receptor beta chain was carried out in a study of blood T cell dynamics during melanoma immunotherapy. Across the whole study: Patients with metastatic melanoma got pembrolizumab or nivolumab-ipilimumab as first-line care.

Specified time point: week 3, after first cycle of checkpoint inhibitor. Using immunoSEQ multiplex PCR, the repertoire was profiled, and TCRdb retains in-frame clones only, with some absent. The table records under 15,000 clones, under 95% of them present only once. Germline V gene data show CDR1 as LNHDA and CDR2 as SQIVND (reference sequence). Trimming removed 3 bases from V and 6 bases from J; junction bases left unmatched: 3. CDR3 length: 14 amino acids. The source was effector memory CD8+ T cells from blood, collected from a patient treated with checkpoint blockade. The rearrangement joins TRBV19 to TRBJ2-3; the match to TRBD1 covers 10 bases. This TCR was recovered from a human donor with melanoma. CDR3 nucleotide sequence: TGTGCCAGTAGTATCGGGACAGGGGTGGATACGCAGTATTTT. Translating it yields CASSIGTGVDTQYF.